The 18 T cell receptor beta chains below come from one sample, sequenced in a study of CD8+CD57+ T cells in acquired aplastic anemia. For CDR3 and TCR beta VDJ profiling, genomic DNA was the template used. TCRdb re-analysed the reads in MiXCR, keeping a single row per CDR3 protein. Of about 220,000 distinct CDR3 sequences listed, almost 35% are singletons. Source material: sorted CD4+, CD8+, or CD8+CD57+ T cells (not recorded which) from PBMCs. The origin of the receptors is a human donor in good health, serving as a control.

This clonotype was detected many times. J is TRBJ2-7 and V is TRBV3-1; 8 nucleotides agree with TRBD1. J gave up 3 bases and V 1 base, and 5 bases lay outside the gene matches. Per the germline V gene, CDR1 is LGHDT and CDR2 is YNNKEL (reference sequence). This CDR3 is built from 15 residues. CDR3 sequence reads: CASSQGGTGFYEQYF. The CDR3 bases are TGTGCCAGCAGCCAAGGCGGGACAGGCTTCTACGAGCAGTACTTC.

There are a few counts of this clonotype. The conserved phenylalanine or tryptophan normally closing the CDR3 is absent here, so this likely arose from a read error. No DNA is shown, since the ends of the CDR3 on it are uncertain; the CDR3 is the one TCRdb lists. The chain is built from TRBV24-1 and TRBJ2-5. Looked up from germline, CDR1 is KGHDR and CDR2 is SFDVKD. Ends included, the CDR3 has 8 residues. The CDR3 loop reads CATSDKTA.

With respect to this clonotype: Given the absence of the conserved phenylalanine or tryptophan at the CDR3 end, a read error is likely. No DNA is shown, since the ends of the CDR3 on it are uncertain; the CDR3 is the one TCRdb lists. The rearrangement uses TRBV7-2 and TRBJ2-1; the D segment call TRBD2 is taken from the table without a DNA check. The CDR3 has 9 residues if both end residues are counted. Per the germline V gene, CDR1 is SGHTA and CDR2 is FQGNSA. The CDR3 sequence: CASSLASTS.

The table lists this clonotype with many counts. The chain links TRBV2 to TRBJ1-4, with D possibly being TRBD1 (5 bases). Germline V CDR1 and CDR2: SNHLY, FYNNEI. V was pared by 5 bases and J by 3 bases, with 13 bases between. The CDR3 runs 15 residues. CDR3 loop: CASSPTGAANEKLFF. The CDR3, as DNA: TGTGCCAGCAGTCCAACAGGTGCCGCTAATGAAAAACTGTTTTTT.

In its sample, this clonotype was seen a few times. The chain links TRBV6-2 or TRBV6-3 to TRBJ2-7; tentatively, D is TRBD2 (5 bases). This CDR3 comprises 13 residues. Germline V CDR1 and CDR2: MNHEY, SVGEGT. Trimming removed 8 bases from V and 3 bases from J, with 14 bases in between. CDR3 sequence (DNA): TGTGCCAGCGGACTCCTTTCCATCTACGAGCAGTACTTC. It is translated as CASGLLSIYEQYF.

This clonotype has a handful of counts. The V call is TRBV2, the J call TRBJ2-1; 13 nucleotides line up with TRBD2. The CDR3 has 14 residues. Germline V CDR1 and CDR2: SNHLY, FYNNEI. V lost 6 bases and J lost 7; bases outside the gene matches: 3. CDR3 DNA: TGTGCCAGCAGCCGGACTAGCGGGAGAAATGAGCAGTTCTTC. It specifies CASSRTSGRNEQFF.

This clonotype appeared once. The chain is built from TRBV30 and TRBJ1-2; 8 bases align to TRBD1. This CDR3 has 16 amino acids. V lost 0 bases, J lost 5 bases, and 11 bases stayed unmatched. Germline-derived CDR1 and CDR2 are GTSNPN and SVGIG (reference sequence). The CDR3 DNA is TGTGCCTGGAGTGTAATCCGAGACAGGGGAAGATATGGCTACACCTTC. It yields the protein CAWSVIRDRGRYGYTF.

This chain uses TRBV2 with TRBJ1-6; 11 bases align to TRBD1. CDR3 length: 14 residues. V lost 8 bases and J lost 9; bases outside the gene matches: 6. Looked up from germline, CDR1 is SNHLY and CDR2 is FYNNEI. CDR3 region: CASLRDRGGSPLHF. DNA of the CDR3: TGTGCCAGCCTTAGGGACAGGGGGGGTTCACCCCTCCACTTT.

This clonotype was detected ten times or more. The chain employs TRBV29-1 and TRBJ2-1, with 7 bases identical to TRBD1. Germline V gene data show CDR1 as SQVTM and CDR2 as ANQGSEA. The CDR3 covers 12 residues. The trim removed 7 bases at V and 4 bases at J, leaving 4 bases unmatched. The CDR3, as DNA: TGCAGCGCTACGACAGGGTACAATGAGCAGTTCTTC. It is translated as CSATTGYNEQFF.

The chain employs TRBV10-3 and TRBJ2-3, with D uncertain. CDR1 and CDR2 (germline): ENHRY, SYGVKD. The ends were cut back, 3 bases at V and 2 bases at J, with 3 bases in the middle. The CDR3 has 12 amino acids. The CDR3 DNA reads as TGTGCCATCAGTGACAACACAGATACGCAGTATTTT. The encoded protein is CAISDNTDTQYF.

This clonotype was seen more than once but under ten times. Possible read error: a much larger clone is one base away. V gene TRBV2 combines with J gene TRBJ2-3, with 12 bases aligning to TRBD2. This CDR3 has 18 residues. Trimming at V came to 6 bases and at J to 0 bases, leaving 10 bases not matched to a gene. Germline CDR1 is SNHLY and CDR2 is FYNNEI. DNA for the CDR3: TGTGCCAGCAGCAGGACTAGCGGGGCCATCACTAGCACAGATACGCAGTATTTT. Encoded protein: CASSRTSGAITSTDTQYF.

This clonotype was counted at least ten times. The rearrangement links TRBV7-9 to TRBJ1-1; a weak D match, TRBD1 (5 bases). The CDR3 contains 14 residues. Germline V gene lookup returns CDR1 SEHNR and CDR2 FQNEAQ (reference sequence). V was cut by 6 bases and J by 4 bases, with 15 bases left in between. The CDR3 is CASSSPSGGTEAFF. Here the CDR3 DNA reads TGTGCCAGCAGTTCCCCAAGTGGGGGCACTGAAGCTTTCTTT.

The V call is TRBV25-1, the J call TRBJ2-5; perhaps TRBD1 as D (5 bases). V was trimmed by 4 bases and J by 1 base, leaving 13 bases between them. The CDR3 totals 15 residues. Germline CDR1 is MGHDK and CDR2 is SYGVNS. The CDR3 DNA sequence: TGTGCCAGCAGTGCGCGCAGGGCCCCCCAAGAGACCCAGTACTTC. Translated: CASSARRAPQETQYF.

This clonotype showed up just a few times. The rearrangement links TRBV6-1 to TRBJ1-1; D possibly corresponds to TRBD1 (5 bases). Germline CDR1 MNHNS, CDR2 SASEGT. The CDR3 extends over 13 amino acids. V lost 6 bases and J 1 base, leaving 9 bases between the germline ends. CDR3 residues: CASRKGRNTEAFF. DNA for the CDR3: TGTGCCAGCAGGAAGGGGAGGAACACTGAAGCTTTCTTT.

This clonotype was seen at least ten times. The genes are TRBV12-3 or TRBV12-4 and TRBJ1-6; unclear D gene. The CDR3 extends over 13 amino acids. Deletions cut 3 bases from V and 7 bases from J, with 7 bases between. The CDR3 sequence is CASSFYRNSPLHF. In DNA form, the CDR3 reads TGTGCCAGCAGTTTCTATCGGAATTCACCCCTCCACTTT.

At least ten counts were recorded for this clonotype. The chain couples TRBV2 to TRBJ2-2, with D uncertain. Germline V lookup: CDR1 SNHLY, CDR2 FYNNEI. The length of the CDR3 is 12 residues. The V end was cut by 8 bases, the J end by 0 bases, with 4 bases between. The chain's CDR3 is CASGTNTGELFF. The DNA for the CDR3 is TGTGCCAGCGGGACGAACACCGGGGAGCTGTTTTTT.

The CDR3: CASSSGTASSGNTIYF. For the CDR3, the DNA is TGTGCCAGCAGTTCCGGGACAGCCAGCTCTGGAAACACCATATATTTT. This chain connects TRBV12-3 or TRBV12-4 to TRBJ1-3; 7 positions agree with TRBD1. J gave up 0 bases and V 4 bases, and 6 bases lay outside the gene matches. CDR3 size: 16 residues.

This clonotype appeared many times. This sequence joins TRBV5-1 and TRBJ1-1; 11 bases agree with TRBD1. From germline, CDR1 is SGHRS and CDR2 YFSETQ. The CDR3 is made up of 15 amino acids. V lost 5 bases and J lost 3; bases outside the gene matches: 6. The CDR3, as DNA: TGCGCCAGCAGTAACGGACAGGGGGCTGACACTGAAGCTTTCTTT. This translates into CASSNGQGADTEAFF.